The rows below give T cell receptor beta chains drawn from one sample of a study of cytomegalovirus exposure and HLA in healthy donors. Clones were sequenced by immunoSEQ multiplex PCR, and TCRdb holds only the in-frame ones, with some missing. The repertoire holds fewer than 150,000 clones, around three quarters seen once, with 6.5% to 7% in the top ten. Sequencing was performed on PBMCs. The source is a man between 35 and 55 years old in good health and CMV-seropositive. CDR3s include the opening cysteine and the closing phenylalanine or tryptophan. Fields, in order: V gene, D gene, clone size, CDR3 length, J gene, CDR3 DNA, CDR3 protein. The D gene is left open where the match is weak. Clone size appears in some rows only: once, few, many, or a class for an expanded clone.

TRBV28	TRBD1	-	14	TRBJ1-6	TGTGCCAGCAGGGGGGGACAGGTGAATTCACCCCTCCACTTT	CASRGGQVNSPLHF
TRBV29-1	-	-	15	TRBJ2-3	TGCAGCGTTGATTACAGGAAAGAATCCACAGATACGCAGTATTTT	CSVDYRKESTDTQYF
TRBV7-2	-	few	13	TRBJ2-1	TGTGCCAGCAGCCACGACAGATACAATGAGCAGTTCTTC	CASSHDRYNEQFF
TRBV4-3	-	-	14	TRBJ2-1	TGCGCCAGCAGCTCAAACACCCGCTACAATGAGCAGTTCTTC	CASSSNTRYNEQFF
TRBV6-1	-	-	12	TRBJ2-7	TGTGCCAGCAGTGAGGTAGCCGGCGAGCAGTACTTC	CASSEVAGEQYF
TRBV19	TRBD2	-	16	TRBJ2-7	TGTGCCAGTAGTATAGAGGGAACTAGCGGCTCCTACGAGCAGTACTTC	CASSIEGTSGSYEQYF
TRBV11-3	-	-	16	TRBJ2-1	TGTGCCAGCAGCGCCAACAGCGGAGCAGGGGGGAATGAGCAGTTCTTC	CASSANSGAGGNEQFF
TRBV5-1	-	once	12	TRBJ1-2	TGCGCCAGCAGCTTGGAAGGGGATGGCTACACCTTC	CASSLEGDGYTF
TRBV9	TRBD1	-	12	TRBJ1-4	TGTGCCAGCACCCGGGACAGTGAAAAACTGTTTTTT	CASTRDSEKLFF
TRBV9	-	-	12	TRBJ2-2	TGTGCCAGCAGCCGAACAGGCGGGGAGCTGTTTTTT	CASSRTGGELFF
TRBV18	TRBD1	once	16	TRBJ1-1	TGTGCCAGCTCACCACAGACGGGACAGCCCAACACTGAAGCTTTCTTT	CASSPQTGQPNTEAFF
TRBV6-5	TRBD2	-	16	TRBJ2-3	TGTGCCAGCAGTTACGCCATAGCGGGGGGCACAGATACGCAGTATTTT	CASSYAIAGGTDTQYF
TRBV19	-	-	14	TRBJ1-6	TGTGCCAGTAGCCCCCGGAGGAATACTTCACCCCTCCACTTT	CASSPRRNTSPLHF
TRBV27	-	-	14	TRBJ1-1	TGTGCCAGCAGTCGCGACGGAGCCAACACTGAAGCTTTCTTT	CASSRDGANTEAFF
TRBV6-5	TRBD1	-	15	TRBJ1-1	TGTGCCAGCAGAAGGACAGGGGGCGGGTGGACTGAAGCTTTCTTT	CASRRTGGGWTEAFF
TRBV4-2	-	-	12	TRBJ1-2	TGTGCCAGCAGCAGGGGTCTTGATGGCTACACCTTC	CASSRGLDGYTF
TRBV9	TRBD1	-	14	TRBJ1-2	TGTGCCAGCAGCCCTTCCCTTGCAGGGACAGACTACACCTTC	CASSPSLAGTDYTF
TRBV5-1	-	-	14	TRBJ1-1	TGCGCCAGCAGCCCAGCGACAGTGAACACTGAAGCTTTCTTT	CASSPATVNTEAFF
TRBV7-9	-	-	14	TRBJ2-2	TGTGCCAGCAGCTTAACGTCTACCACCGGGGAGCTGTTTTTT	CASSLTSTTGELFF
TRBV6-1	TRBD1	-	12	TRBJ1-2	TGTGCCAGCAGCGGGACAGGGCTTGGCTACACCTTC	CASSGTGLGYTF
TRBV5-1	TRBD1	-	15	TRBJ2-7	TGCGCCAGCAGCACGGGGACAGGGGGTCCCTACGAGCAGTACTTC	CASSTGTGGPYEQYF
TRBV19	TRBD1	-	15	TRBJ1-1	TGTGCCAGTAGACGAGGGGGCCTCATGAACACTGAAGCTTTCTTT	CASRRGGLMNTEAFF
TRBV7-2	-	-	13	TRBJ1-1	TGTGCCAGCAGCTTCTCGACAGTCGCTGAAGCTTTCTTT	CASSFSTVAEAFF
TRBV6-6	-	-	15	TRBJ2-5	TGTGCCAGCAGTTACCATCGACTAGTTCAAGAGACCCAGTACTTC	CASSYHRLVQETQYF
TRBV7-9	-	-	15	TRBJ1-1	TGTGCCAGCAGCAATAGAGCAGGAATGAACACTGAAGCTTTCTTT	CASSNRAGMNTEAFF
TRBV19	TRBD1	-	15	TRBJ2-6	TGTGCCAGTAGTGAGACAGGGCGGTGGGCCAACGTCCTGACTTTC	CASSETGRWANVLTF
TRBV4-1	TRBD1	-	16	TRBJ1-2	TGCGCCAGCAGCCGCCGGGACAGCACATTCAACTATGGCTACACCTTC	CASSRRDSTFNYGYTF
TRBV7-2	TRBD1	-	14	TRBJ2-7	TGTGCCAGCAGCTTAGAAACAGGGGGATCCGAGCAGTACTTC	CASSLETGGSEQYF
TRBV27	TRBD2	-	14	TRBJ2-3	TGTGCCAGCAGTTTTAGCGGGGGAACAGATACGCAGTATTTT	CASSFSGGTDTQYF
TRBV2	TRBD2	-	12	TRBJ2-1	TGTGCCAGCAGGGGCGGGACTAGGGAGCAGTTCTTC	CASRGGTREQFF
TRBV5-5	-	-	12	TRBJ2-1	TGTGCCAGCAGCTTGGTTAGCGATGAGCAGTTCTTC	CASSLVSDEQFF
TRBV11-3	TRBD2	once	15	TRBJ2-1	TGTGCCAGCACCCAGCGGGAGGGGGCCTACAATGAGCAGTTCTTC	CASTQREGAYNEQFF
TRBV11-1	-	-	15	TRBJ2-5	TGTGCCAGCAGCCTACCCACAGGTTTCCAAGAGACCCAGTACTTC	CASSLPTGFQETQYF
TRBV4-1	-	once	18	TRBJ1-1	TGCGCCAGCAGCCAAGAGAGAAGGGGTATAGAGATGAACACTGAAGCTTTCTTT	CASSQERRGIEMNTEAFF
TRBV9	-	-	17	TRBJ1-4	TGTGCCAGCAGCGCCCAGCCCGTAGGGGGACATGGTGAAAAACTGTTTTTT	CASSAQPVGGHGEKLFF
TRBV7-8	TRBD1	-	17	TRBJ1-6	TGTGCCAGCAGCCCTCATTCCGGGACAGGGAATAGTTCACCCCTCCACTTT	CASSPHSGTGNSSPLHF
TRBV4-3	-	-	15	TRBJ1-1	TGCGCCAGCAGCATATCGGGGTCAGGTACCACTGAAGCTTTCTTT	CASSISGSGTTEAFF
TRBV5-1	TRBD2	-	14	TRBJ2-5	TGCGCCAGCAGCTTGACTAGCGTTAGCGAGACCCAGTACTTC	CASSLTSVSETQYF
TRBV5-1	-	-	13	TRBJ1-2	TGCGCCAGCAGCTTGGCAGGGCTCGGTGGCTACACCTTC	CASSLAGLGGYTF
TRBV7-8	-	-	13	TRBJ1-1	TGTGCCAGCAGCCCCGGGACAAGGATTGAAGCTTTCTTT	CASSPGTRIEAFF
TRBV19	-	few	12	TRBJ1-2	TGTGCCAGTAGTAACCTCCCGGGTGGCTACACCTTC	CASSNLPGGYTF
TRBV5-1	TRBD1	-	19	TRBJ2-1	TGCGCCAGCAGCAGGGGGGGGGACAGGGGCTCCCGCTCCTACAATGAGCAGTTCTTC	CASSRGGDRGSRSYNEQFF
TRBV4-3	TRBD1	-	16	TRBJ2-7	TGCGCCAGCAGCCAAGATTTCGGGACAGGGTCCTACGAGCAGTACTTC	CASSQDFGTGSYEQYF
TRBV5-4	TRBD2	once	15	TRBJ2-2	TGTGCCAGCAGCTTGGAGGCGGGGGACACCGGGGAGCTGTTTTTT	CASSLEAGDTGELFF
TRBV27	TRBD2	-	14	TRBJ2-5	TGTGCCAGCAGTTTATTGGGAGGGCGGGAGACCCAGTACTTC	CASSLLGGRETQYF
TRBV29-1	TRBD2	-	16	TRBJ2-3	TGCAGCGTTGTGGGACTAGCGACCAAACGCACAGATACGCAGTATTTT	CSVVGLATKRTDTQYF
TRBV19	-	-	13	TRBJ1-6	TGTGCCAGCGGACTCGGCAGGAATTCACCCCTCCACTTT	CASGLGRNSPLHF
TRBV18	-	-	14	TRBJ2-7	TGTGCCAGCTCTGGACAGGAGGGCTCCTACGAGCAGTACTTC	CASSGQEGSYEQYF
TRBV25-1	-	-	12	TRBJ1-5	TGTGCCAGCAGGTGGGAGGATCAGCCCCAGCATTTT	CASRWEDQPQHF
TRBV10-3	-	-	13	TRBJ2-3	TGTGCCATCAGTGATCTCGCAGGGGATACGCAGTATTTT	CAISDLAGDTQYF
TRBV2	-	-	16	TRBJ1-3	TGTGCCAGCAGTGAGACAGACCCAAACTCTGGAAACACCATATATTTT	CASSETDPNSGNTIYF
TRBV9	-	-	18	TRBJ2-1	TGTGCCAGCAGCGAGATCCACCGAGGGGGGGTCGGCTACAATGAGCAGTTCTTC	CASSEIHRGGVGYNEQFF
TRBV6-6	TRBD1	once	16	TRBJ2-1	TGTGCCAGCAGTTACGCCGGGACAGGGGATTTCAATGAGCAGTTCTTC	CASSYAGTGDFNEQFF
TRBV15	TRBD2	-	21	TRBJ2-6	TGTGCCACCAGCCGTACGACCGGGACTAGCGGTGGATCTTCCGGGGCCAACGTCCTGACTTTC	CATSRTTGTSGGSSGANVLTF
TRBV7-2	-	once	12	TRBJ2-3	TGTGCCAGCAGTCGCTTTGCGGGGATTGGGTATTTT	CASSRFAGIGYF
TRBV7-2	-	-	14	TRBJ1-1	TGTGCCAGCAGCTGGGGGGGGCAGTACACTGAAGCTTTCTTT	CASSWGGQYTEAFF
TRBV2	-	-	16	TRBJ1-2	TGTGCCAGTAGAGCTGCTTTGGGGCGAGCTAACTATGGCTACACCTTC	CASRAALGRANYGYTF
TRBV15	TRBD1	-	21	TRBJ1-5	TGTGCCACCAGCAGAGTCTTGGGGATCGCGGACAGGGGCTTTGGATATCAGCCCCAGCATTTT	CATSRVLGIADRGFGYQPQHF
TRBV5-4	-	few	12	TRBJ2-2	TGTGCCAGCAGCTTCCTTACCGGGGAGCTGTTTTTT	CASSFLTGELFF
TRBV6-6	TRBD2	-	16	TRBJ2-5	TGTGCCAGCAGTTACGGGACTAGTAGCAGGGGAGAGACCCAGTACTTC	CASSYGTSSRGETQYF